This TCR beta chain was sequenced for a study of T cells in Graves' hyperthyroidism and ophthalmopathy. Study-wide context: It was at initial diagnosis, before any treatment, that peripheral blood was collected.

What was amplified from RNA transcripts were TCR beta CDR3 regions. A set of HTBI primers served as the primers for a first-round RT-PCR of the TCR CDR3. TCRdb itself ran the multiplex PCR reads through MiXCR, one entry per CDR3 protein. Counted here are more than 500,000 distinct CDR3 sequences, 14% occurring once; the ten biggest clones make up approximately 14%. This clonotype was seen many times. Its antigen remains unknown. This CDR3 has 17 residues. The junction had 12 bases not matched to a gene; V was cut back by 3 bases and J by 6 bases. Germline CDR1 is KGHSH and CDR2 is LQKENI. Overall study results and limits: Ophthalmopathy was identified by the model a median around 6 months ahead of onset.

Patients were aged 18 to 65, had disease duration under 2 months, and had newly diagnosed hyperthyroidism. Uncontrolled infection, other autoimmune disease, pregnancy or lactation excluded patients. Sequencing was carried out using blood. This clonotype was sampled from a woman aged 40 to 55 with Graves' hyperthyroidism. V gene TRBV18 combines with J gene TRBJ2-3; TRBD2 agrees at 10 bases. CDR3 sequence reads: CASSPTRLAGVLDTQYF. The CDR3 DNA follows: TGTGCCAGCTCACCTACAAGGCTAGCGGGAGTCTTGGATACGCAGTATTTT.